Listed below are T cell receptor beta chains from one sample, sequenced in a study of T cell responses to AZD1222 COVID-19 vaccine. This table comes from immunoSEQ multiplex PCR, and its TCRdb copy is limited to in-frame clones, with some not included. The data contain over 45,000 clones, 75% to 90% of them singletons. The source was peripheral blood, collected on day 0 of MenACWY control vaccination. These receptors all stem from an adult in good health. CDR3s leave out the opening cysteine and the closing phenylalanine or tryptophan. The order of the fields is CDR3 protein, V gene, J gene.

CDR3 protein: ASRLAASYEQY
V gene: TRBV6-6
J gene: TRBJ2-7

CDR3 protein: ASSHTRTDTQY
V gene: TRBV6-2/TRBV6-3
J gene: TRBJ2-3

CDR3 protein: ATSRATTTEAF
V gene: TRBV15
J gene: TRBJ1-1

CDR3 protein: AFFPYSDRGFNYGYT
V gene: TRBV30
J gene: TRBJ1-2

CDR3 protein: ASSPWTGGSPLH
V gene: TRBV6-5
J gene: TRBJ1-6

CDR3 protein: ASSLAGLGGSGQF
V gene: TRBV5-4
J gene: TRBJ2-1

CDR3 protein: ASSAPQTDRVRAEAF
V gene: TRBV9
J gene: TRBJ1-1

CDR3 protein: ASSPGRSYNEQF
V gene: TRBV11-2
J gene: TRBJ2-1

CDR3 protein: ASSEARLAGLTEQF
V gene: TRBV2
J gene: TRBJ2-1

CDR3 protein: ASSLVSGGDQPQH
V gene: TRBV7-2
J gene: TRBJ1-5